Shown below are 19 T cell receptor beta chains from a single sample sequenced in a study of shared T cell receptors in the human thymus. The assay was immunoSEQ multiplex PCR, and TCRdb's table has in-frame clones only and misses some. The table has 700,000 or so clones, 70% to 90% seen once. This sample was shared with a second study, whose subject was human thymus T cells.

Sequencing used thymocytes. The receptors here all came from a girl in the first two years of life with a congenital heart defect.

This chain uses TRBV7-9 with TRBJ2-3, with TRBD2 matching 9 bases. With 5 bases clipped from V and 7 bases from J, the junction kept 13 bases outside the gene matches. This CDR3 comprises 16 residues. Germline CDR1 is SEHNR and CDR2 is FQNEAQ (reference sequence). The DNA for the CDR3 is TGTGCCAGCAGCCGTTCTCTAGCGGGGACCTCAAATACGCAGTATTTT. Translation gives CASSRSLAGTSNTQYF.

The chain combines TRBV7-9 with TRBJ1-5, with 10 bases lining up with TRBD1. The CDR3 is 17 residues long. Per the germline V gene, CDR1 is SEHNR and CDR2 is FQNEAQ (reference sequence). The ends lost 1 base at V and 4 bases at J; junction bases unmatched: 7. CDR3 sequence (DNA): TGTGCCAGCAGCTTAGAGGGACAGGGGAATCGGAATCAGCCCCAGCATTTT. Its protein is CASSLEGQGNRNQPQHF. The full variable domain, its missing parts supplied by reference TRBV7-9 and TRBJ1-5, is DTGVSQNPRHKITKRGQNVTFRCDPISEHNRLYWYRQTLGQGPEFLTYFQNEAQLEKSRLLSDRFSAERPKGSFSTLEIQRTEQGDSAMYLCASSLEGQGNRNQPQHFGDGTRLSIL.

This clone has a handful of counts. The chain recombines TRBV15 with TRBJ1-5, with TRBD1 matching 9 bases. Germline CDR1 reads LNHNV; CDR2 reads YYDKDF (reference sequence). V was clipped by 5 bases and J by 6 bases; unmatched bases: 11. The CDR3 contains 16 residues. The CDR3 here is CATSSQTTGGPQPQHF. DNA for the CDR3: TGTGCCACCAGCTCGCAAACTACAGGGGGCCCTCAGCCCCAGCATTTT.

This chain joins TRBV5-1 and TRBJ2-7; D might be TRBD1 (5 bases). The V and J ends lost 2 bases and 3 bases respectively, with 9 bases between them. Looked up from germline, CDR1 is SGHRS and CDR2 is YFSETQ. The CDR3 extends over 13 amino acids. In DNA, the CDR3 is TGCGCCAGCAGCTTTGGGGCTAGCTACGAGCAGTACTTC. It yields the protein CASSFGASYEQYF.

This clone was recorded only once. This CDR3 reads CASSQHSTPARDEQYF. DNA of the CDR3: TGCGCCAGCAGTCAACATTCTACACCAGCCCGGGACGAGCAGTACTTC. The chain links TRBV23-1 to TRBJ2-7; D gene uncertain. TRBV23-1 is an ORF; its function is uncertain. Between the trimmed V and J ends, which lost 2 bases and 5 bases, there was a span of 19 bases. The CDR3 is made up of 16 amino acids.

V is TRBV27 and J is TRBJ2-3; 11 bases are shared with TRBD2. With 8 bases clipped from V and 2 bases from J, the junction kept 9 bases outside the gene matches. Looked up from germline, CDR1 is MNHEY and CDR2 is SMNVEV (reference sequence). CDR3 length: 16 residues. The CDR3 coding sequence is TGTGCCAGCGAACCTCCTAGCGGGGGGCTCACAGATACGCAGTATTTT. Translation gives CASEPPSGGLTDTQYF.

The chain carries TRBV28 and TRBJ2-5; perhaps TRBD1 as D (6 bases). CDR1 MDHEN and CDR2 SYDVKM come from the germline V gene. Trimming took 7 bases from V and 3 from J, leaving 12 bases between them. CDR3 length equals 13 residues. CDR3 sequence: CASTLGQKETQYF. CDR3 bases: TGTGCCAGCACCCTCGGACAGAAAGAGACCCAGTACTTC.

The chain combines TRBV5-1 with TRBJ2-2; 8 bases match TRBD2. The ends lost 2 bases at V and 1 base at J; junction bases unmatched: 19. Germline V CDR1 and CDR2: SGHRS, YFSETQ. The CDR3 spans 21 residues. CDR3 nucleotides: TGCGCCAGCAGCTTAGGACGGGGGGGACCATCATTACCCAAGAACACCGGGGAGCTGTTTTTT. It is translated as CASSLGRGGPSLPKNTGELFF. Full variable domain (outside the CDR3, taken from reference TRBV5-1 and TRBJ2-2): KAGVTQTPRYLIKTRGQQVTLSCSPISGHRSVSWYQQTPGQGLQFLFEYFSETQRNKGNFPGRFSGRQFSNSRSEMNVSTLELGDSALYLCASSLGRGGPSLPKNTGELFFGEGSRLTVL.

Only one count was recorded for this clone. The CDR3 sequence: CASSHGGLAGGLCANTQYF. For the CDR3, the DNA is TGCGCCAGCAGCCATGGTGGACTAGCGGGGGGGCTGTGTGCGAATACGCAGTATTTT. This chain links TRBV4-1 with TRBJ2-3, with TRBD2 matching 15 bases. CDR1 is MGHRA and CDR2 is YSYEKL in the germline V gene. CDR3 length: 19 amino acids. V lost 3 bases and J lost 7; bases outside the gene matches: 14.

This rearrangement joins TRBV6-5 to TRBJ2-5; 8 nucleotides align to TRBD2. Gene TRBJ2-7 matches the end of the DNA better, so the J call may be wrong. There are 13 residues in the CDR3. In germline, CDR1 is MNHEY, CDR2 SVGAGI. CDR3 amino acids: CAARGGTSYEQYF. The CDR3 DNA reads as TGTGCCGCACGGGGGGGGACCTCCTACGAGCAGTACTTC.

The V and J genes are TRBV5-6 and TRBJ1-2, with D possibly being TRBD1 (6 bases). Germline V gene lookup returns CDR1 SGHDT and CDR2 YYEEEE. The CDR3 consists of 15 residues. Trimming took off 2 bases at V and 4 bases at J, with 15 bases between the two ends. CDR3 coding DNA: TGTGCCAGCAGCTTATCGCGACAGGTAGTCTATGGCTACACCTTC. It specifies CASSLSRQVVYGYTF.

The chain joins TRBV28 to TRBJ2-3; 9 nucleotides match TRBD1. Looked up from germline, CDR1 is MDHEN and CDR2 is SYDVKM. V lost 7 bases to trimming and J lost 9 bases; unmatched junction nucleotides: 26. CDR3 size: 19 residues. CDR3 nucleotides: TGTGCCAGCACAAGAGTACTGAGTACGGGACAGGGTTTGAAGGGGACGCAGTATTTT. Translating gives CASTRVLSTGQGLKGTQYF.

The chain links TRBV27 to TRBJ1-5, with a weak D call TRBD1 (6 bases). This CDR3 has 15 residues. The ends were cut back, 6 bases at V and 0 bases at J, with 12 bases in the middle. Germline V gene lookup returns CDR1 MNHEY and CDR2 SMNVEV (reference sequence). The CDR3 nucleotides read TGTGCCAGCAGACAGGGTCTAAATAGCAATCAGCCCCAGCATTTT. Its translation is CASRQGLNSNQPQHF.

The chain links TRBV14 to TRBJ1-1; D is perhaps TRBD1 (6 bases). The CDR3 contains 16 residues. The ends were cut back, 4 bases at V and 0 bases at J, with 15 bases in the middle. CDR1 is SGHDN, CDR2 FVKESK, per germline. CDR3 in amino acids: CASSPEGGSMNTEAFF. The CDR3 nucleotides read TGTGCCAGCAGCCCAGAAGGGGGAAGCATGAACACTGAAGCTTTCTTT.

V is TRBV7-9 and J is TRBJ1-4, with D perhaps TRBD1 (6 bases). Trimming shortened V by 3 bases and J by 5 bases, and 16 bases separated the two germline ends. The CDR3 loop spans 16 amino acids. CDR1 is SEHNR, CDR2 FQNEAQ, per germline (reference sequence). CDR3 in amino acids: CASSLKGGRINEKLFF. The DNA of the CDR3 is TGTGCCAGCAGCTTGAAGGGGGGGCGGATCAATGAAAAACTGTTTTTT.

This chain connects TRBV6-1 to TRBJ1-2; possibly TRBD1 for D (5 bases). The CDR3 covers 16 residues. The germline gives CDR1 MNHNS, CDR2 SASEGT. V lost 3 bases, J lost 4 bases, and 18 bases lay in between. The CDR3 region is CASSDNYPGPLYGYTF. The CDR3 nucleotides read TGTGCCAGCAGTGATAACTATCCAGGGCCCCTCTATGGCTACACCTTC.

DNA of the CDR3: TGTGCCAGCAGCGTACCGGACAGGAGTTCTCTATACAATGAGCAGTTCTTC. This sequence encodes CASSVPDRSSLYNEQFF. The chain links TRBV9 to TRBJ2-1, with TRBD1 identical over 7 bases. The CDR3 is 17 amino acids. Germline V gene lookup returns CDR1 SGDLS and CDR2 YYNGEE. V lost 1 base, J lost 4 bases, and 11 bases stayed unmatched.

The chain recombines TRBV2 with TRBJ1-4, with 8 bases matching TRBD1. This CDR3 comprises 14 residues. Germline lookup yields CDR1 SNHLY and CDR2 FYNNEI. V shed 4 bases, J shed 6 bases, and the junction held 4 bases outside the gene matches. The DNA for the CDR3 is TGTGCCAGCAGTGGGACAGGGTCCCATGAAAAACTGTTTTTT. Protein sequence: CASSGTGSHEKLFF.

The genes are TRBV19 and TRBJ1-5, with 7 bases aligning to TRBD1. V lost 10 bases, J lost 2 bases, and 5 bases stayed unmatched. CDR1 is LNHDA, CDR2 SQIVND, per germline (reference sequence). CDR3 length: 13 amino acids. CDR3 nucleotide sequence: TGTGCCACCGGAGGGGGCGGCAATCAGCCCCAGCATTTT. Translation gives CATGGGGNQPQHF.